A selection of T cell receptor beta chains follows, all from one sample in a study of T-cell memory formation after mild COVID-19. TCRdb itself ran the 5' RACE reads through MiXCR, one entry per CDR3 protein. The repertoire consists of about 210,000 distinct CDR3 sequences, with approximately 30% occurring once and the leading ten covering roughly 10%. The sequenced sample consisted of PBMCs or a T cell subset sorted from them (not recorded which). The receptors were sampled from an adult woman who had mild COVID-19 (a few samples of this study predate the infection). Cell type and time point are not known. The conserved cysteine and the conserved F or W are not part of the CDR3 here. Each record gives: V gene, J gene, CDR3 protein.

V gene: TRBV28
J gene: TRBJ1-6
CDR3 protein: ASLGGPELASPLH

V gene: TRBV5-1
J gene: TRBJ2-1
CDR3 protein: ASSLGSGSVNEQF

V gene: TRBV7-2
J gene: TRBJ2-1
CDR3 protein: ASSLTGVWQF

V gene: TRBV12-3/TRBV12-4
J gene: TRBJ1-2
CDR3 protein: ASSPQANYGYT

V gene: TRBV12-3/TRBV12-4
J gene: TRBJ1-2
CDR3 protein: ASSLALGYT

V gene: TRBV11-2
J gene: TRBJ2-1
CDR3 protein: ASARAGGDEQF

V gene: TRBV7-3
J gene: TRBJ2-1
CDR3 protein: ASSSRLAVPYNEQF

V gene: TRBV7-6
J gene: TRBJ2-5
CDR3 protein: ASSLVFAVQETQY

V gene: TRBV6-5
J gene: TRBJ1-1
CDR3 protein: ASSDSLNTEAF

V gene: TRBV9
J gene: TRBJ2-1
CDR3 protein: ASSVFASTYNEQF

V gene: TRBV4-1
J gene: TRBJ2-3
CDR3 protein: ASSQDRYNPTDTQY

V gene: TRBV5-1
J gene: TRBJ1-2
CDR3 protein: ASSGQGEGYGYT

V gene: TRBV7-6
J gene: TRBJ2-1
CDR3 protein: ASSFYAGANYNEQF

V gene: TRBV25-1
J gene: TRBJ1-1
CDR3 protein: ASSELWGPTGNTEAF

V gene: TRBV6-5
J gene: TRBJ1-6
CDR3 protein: ASSPLPGQITSPLH

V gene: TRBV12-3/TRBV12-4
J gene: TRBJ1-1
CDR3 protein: ASSPDRRGTEAF

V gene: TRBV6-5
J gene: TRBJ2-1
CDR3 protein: ASSQTGSHRGDEQF

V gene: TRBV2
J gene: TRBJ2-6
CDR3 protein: ASSGLGQGAFGANVLT

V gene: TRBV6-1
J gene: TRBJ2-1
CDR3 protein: AILAPLSQKQF

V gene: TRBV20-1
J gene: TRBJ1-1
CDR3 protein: SARTGTEAF

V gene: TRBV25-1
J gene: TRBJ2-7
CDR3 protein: ASKSGLADTYEQY

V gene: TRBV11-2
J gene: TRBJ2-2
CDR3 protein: ASSLVGSYTPANTGELF

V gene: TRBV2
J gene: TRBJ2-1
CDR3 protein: ASREEGAMAEQF

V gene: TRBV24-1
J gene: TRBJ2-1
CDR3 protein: ATSDARSAGLYNEQF

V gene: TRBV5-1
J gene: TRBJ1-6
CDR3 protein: ASSSGTENSPLH

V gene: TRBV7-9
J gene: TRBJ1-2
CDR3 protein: ASSPVRAGRLNYGYT

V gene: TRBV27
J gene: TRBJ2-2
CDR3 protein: ASSPRGTAYNPGELF

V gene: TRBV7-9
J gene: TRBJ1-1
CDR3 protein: ASSSSLTVFGDEAF

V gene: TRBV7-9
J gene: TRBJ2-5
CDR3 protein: ASSTPRNQETQY

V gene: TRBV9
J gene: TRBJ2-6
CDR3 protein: ASSPHRAGANVLT

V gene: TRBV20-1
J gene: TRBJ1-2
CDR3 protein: SARDSGGSYGYT

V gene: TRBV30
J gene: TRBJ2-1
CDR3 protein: AWSLAGAASYNEQF

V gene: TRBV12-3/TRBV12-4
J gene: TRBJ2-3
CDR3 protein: ASRISGASTDTQY

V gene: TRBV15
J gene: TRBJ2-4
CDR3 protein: ATSPRANGGAKNIQY

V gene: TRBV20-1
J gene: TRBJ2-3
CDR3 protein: SASPGSSSTDTQY

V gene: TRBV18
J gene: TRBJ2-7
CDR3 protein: ASSPSLAGEEQY

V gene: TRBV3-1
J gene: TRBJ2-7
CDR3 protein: ASSQGHTYEQY

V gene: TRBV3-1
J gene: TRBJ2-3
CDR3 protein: ASTPGRVITDTQY

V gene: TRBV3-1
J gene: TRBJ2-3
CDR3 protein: ASSQDVDTQY

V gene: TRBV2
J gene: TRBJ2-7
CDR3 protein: ATRPEVGGLGEQY

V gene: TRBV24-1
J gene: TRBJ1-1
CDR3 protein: ATKNRENTEAF

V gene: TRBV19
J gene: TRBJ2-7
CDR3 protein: ASSITDGRYEQY

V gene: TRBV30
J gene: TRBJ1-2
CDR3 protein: AWSLGSYGYT

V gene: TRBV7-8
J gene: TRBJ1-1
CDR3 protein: ASSLALSRGENTEAF

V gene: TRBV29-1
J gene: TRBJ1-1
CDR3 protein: SVVGMSEAF

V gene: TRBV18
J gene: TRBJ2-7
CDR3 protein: ASSPPRTGVSYEQY

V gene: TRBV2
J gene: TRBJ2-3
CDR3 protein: ASSERIAGSTDTQY

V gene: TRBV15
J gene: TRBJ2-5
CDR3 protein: ATSRDGLARETQY

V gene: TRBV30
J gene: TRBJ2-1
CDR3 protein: AYRDRGYNEQF

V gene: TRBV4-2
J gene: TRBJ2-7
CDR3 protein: ASSQEGEGPLYEQY